One sample yielded the 3 T cell receptor beta chains listed below, sequenced in a study of Graves' ophthalmopathy and Graves' hyperthyroidism. Amplification of the TCR beta CDR3 regions used RNA transcripts (as template). First-round RT-PCR used HTBI primers; second-round multiplex PCR followed. TCRdb called the multiplex PCR reads again in MiXCR, with one record for every CDR3 protein. The sample includes roughly 160,000 distinct CDR3 sequences, approximately 38% of them seen just once. Sequencing input: peripheral blood. These TCRs come from a woman aged 40 to 50 with Graves' ophthalmopathy.

CDR3 sequence: CASSFAGTSETQYF. DNA for the CDR3: TGTGCCAGCAGTTTTGCGGGGACTTCAGAGACCCAGTACTTC. J is TRBJ2-5 and V is TRBV28, with D possibly TRBD2 on 6 matching bases. The ends were cut back, 3 bases at V and 4 bases at J, with 12 bases in the middle. The CDR3 loop spans 14 amino acids. The germline CDR1 and CDR2 sequences are MDHEN and SYDVKM.

The J gene is TRBJ1-1, the V gene TRBV9, with TRBD1 matching over 7 bases. Germline loops: CDR1 SGDLS, CDR2 YYNGEE. The V and J ends lost 0 bases and 3 bases, in that order; junction bases with no gene match: 5. This CDR3 region has 15 residues. This chain's CDR3 is CASSVGGGGHTEAFF. CDR3 bases: TGTGCCAGCAGCGTAGGAGGAGGGGGCCACACTGAAGCTTTCTTT.

By frequency in the sample, this clonotype is medium-sized. V gene TRBV19 combines with J gene TRBJ1-1; maybe TRBD1 (5 bases). This CDR3 has 16 residues. The germline gives CDR1 LNHDA, CDR2 SQIVND (reference sequence). Trimming left V 3 bases short and J 3 bases short, with 17 bases between. The CDR3 nucleotides read TGTGCCAGTAGTATGACCGGGACTCTCCTGGACACTGAAGCTTTCTTT. Protein sequence: CASSMTGTLLDTEAFF.